The sequence of this TCR beta chain was determined in a study of OX40 agonist ivuxolimab in advanced cancers. The table came from immunoSEQ multiplex PCR; TCRdb's copy has only in-frame clones and leaves some out. Of some 19,000 clones in the sample, 75% to 80% were seen once. The clonotype originates from an adult with an advanced solid tumor such as melanoma, head and neck, liver or kidney cancer. The sample in question was CD4+ or CD8+ T cells sorted from blood, obtained in a trial of the OX40 agonist ivuxolimab.

The CDR3 spells CASSKGRGNNSPLHF. The CDR3 DNA sequence: TGTGCCAGCAGCAAAGGGAGGGGGAATAATTCACCCCTCCACTTT. The V gene is TRBV21-1, the J gene TRBJ1-6. TRBV21-1 is reported as a pseudogene. The CDR3 totals 15 residues.